Ten or more counts support the clone carrying this TCR beta chain. These data originate in a study of T-cell reconstitution after alpha-beta-depleted transplantation in children. Unique molecular identifiers were incorporated when the TCRbeta library was constructed. TCRdb recomputed calls from the PCR reads with MiXCR, one row per CDR3 protein. Of about 360,000 distinct CDR3 sequences listed, 13% are singletons. V lost 4 bases to trimming and J lost 5 bases; unmatched junction nucleotides: 8. The V gene's germline CDR1 is SGHRS and CDR2 YFSETQ. The CDR3 runs 15 residues. The source is a human donor who donated a stem cell graft to a child with Fanconi anemia. The sequenced sample was PBMCs, obtained from the stem cell graft. This sequence joins TRBV5-1 and TRBJ2-2; 7 bases match TRBD1. CDR3 nucleotide sequence: TGCGCCAGCAGCCACGGACAGGCTAAGACCGGGGAGCTGTTTTTT. Translating it yields CASSHGQAKTGELFF.